A selection of T cell receptor beta chains follows, all from one sample in a study of radiation and T cells in renal cell carcinoma. Libraries were prepared by immunoSEQ multiplex PCR; TCRdb keeps only in-frame clonotypes and omits some of them. The sample yields some 30,000 clones, 81% seen once. The input for sequencing was blood, taken from a patient whose treatment included radiotherapy and nephrectomy. Source of these receptors: a man aged 55 to 70 with renal cell carcinoma. Both conserved end residues are part of each CDR3. A D gene is named only where the DNA matches it firmly.

d_gene: -
v_gene: TRBV6-5
j_gene: TRBJ2-7
CDR3aa: CASSYSWGGLYEQYF

d_gene: -
v_gene: TRBV7-2
j_gene: TRBJ2-1
CDR3aa: CASHQAGGPYNEQFF

d_gene: TRBD1
v_gene: TRBV7-8
j_gene: TRBJ2-1
CDR3aa: CASSEYRGFLGDEQFF

d_gene: -
v_gene: TRBV29-1
j_gene: TRBJ2-7
CDR3aa: CSVGDYEQYF

d_gene: TRBD1
v_gene: TRBV27
j_gene: TRBJ2-3
CDR3aa: CASSSDRSTDTQYF

d_gene: -
v_gene: TRBV11-3
j_gene: TRBJ2-5
CDR3aa: CASSLEPETQYF

d_gene: TRBD2
v_gene: TRBV7-9
j_gene: TRBJ2-7
CDR3aa: CASSTDRGQRTSGRNEQYF

d_gene: TRBD1
v_gene: TRBV27
j_gene: TRBJ1-6
CDR3aa: CASSLRGLMFYNSPLHF

d_gene: TRBD1
v_gene: TRBV18
j_gene: TRBJ1-2
CDR3aa: CASSRRDRGRGPGYTF

d_gene: TRBD2
v_gene: TRBV5-1
j_gene: TRBJ2-1
CDR3aa: CASSLKATSGSNEQFF

d_gene: -
v_gene: TRBV12-5
j_gene: TRBJ2-6
CDR3aa: CASGPSGANVLTF

d_gene: TRBD2
v_gene: TRBV19
j_gene: TRBJ2-3
CDR3aa: CASSMQTSGLSTDTQYF

d_gene: -
v_gene: TRBV5-1
j_gene: TRBJ2-3
CDR3aa: CASSPGRTQSTDTQYF

d_gene: -
v_gene: TRBV11-2
j_gene: TRBJ1-2
CDR3aa: CASSETGYSGRYYGYTF

d_gene: -
v_gene: TRBV5-1
j_gene: TRBJ2-7
CDR3aa: CASKLGDEQYF

d_gene: TRBD1
v_gene: TRBV6-5
j_gene: TRBJ1-4
CDR3aa: CASSYSTGVGEKLFF

d_gene: -
v_gene: TRBV6-5
j_gene: TRBJ1-2
CDR3aa: CASSYSRRGGYTF

d_gene: TRBD2
v_gene: TRBV9
j_gene: TRBJ2-7
CDR3aa: CASSRGLASYEQYF

d_gene: -
v_gene: TRBV6-5
j_gene: TRBJ2-7
CDR3aa: CASSSTRYYEQYF

d_gene: -
v_gene: TRBV6-1
j_gene: TRBJ1-1
CDR3aa: CATRHGVNMNTEAFF

d_gene: -
v_gene: TRBV27
j_gene: TRBJ2-7
CDR3aa: CASSWGGPYEQYF

d_gene: TRBD2
v_gene: TRBV7-2
j_gene: TRBJ2-1
CDR3aa: CASSKTSGRYNEQFF

d_gene: TRBD1
v_gene: TRBV7-9
j_gene: TRBJ2-1
CDR3aa: CASSLDWGQGQFF

d_gene: TRBD2
v_gene: TRBV18
j_gene: TRBJ2-3
CDR3aa: CASSPGAGGPQDTQYF

d_gene: TRBD1
v_gene: TRBV6-1
j_gene: TRBJ1-2
CDR3aa: CASSGTALDGYTF

d_gene: TRBD1
v_gene: TRBV6-1
j_gene: TRBJ2-2
CDR3aa: CASKGQGATGELFF

d_gene: -
v_gene: TRBV7-9
j_gene: TRBJ2-7
CDR3aa: CASSFRGPGDEQYF

d_gene: -
v_gene: TRBV4-3
j_gene: TRBJ2-5
CDR3aa: CASSPELGDGPYF

d_gene: -
v_gene: TRBV2
j_gene: TRBJ1-1
CDR3aa: CASSEQIEAFF

d_gene: -
v_gene: TRBV5-1
j_gene: TRBJ2-2
CDR3aa: CASSLGLLDTGELFF

d_gene: -
v_gene: TRBV5-1
j_gene: TRBJ2-7
CDR3aa: CASSLGLAQEQYF

d_gene: -
v_gene: TRBV5-6
j_gene: TRBJ2-7
CDR3aa: CASSWPGTYEQYF

d_gene: -
v_gene: TRBV19
j_gene: TRBJ1-1
CDR3aa: CASSDRYLSVTNTEAFF

d_gene: TRBD1
v_gene: TRBV5-1
j_gene: TRBJ2-1
CDR3aa: CATSEQGASYDEQFF

d_gene: TRBD2
v_gene: TRBV7-9
j_gene: TRBJ2-1
CDR3aa: CASSLRSGGGSSYNEQFF

d_gene: TRBD2
v_gene: TRBV10-3
j_gene: TRBJ2-1
CDR3aa: CAISPRLAGGDEQFF

d_gene: -
v_gene: TRBV10-3
j_gene: TRBJ1-1
CDR3aa: CAISEPGPGTEAFF

d_gene: TRBD2
v_gene: TRBV11-2
j_gene: TRBJ2-3
CDR3aa: CASSPRGTSGSDTQYF

d_gene: -
v_gene: TRBV21-1
j_gene: TRBJ2-5
CDR3aa: CASSQRTGVTQETQYF

d_gene: -
v_gene: TRBV4-3
j_gene: TRBJ2-1
CDR3aa: CASSLVRGNEQFF

d_gene: TRBD2
v_gene: TRBV9
j_gene: TRBJ2-3
CDR3aa: CASSAWTSGFEDTQYF

d_gene: -
v_gene: TRBV5-4
j_gene: TRBJ2-7
CDR3aa: CASHAGAGEVGSGEQYF

d_gene: TRBD2
v_gene: TRBV2
j_gene: TRBJ2-7
CDR3aa: CASSELAGSGVYEQYF

d_gene: TRBD1
v_gene: TRBV5-1
j_gene: TRBJ2-1
CDR3aa: CASSPGTGLYNEQFF

d_gene: TRBD1
v_gene: TRBV4-1
j_gene: TRBJ1-2
CDR3aa: CASSQVGQNYGYTF

d_gene: -
v_gene: TRBV5-1
j_gene: TRBJ2-5
CDR3aa: CASSLSEETQYF

d_gene: -
v_gene: TRBV5-1
j_gene: TRBJ1-2
CDR3aa: CASSTGTESYGYTF

d_gene: -
v_gene: TRBV4-3
j_gene: TRBJ2-7
CDR3aa: CASSPLTGPYEQYF

d_gene: -
v_gene: TRBV7-2
j_gene: TRBJ1-1
CDR3aa: CASSRQTVNTEAFF

d_gene: TRBD1
v_gene: TRBV11-2
j_gene: TRBJ2-1
CDR3aa: CASSLVRGSYNEQFF

d_gene: -
v_gene: TRBV30
j_gene: TRBJ2-3
CDR3aa: CAWSPSNGTQYF